These 8 T cell receptor beta chains came from one sample sequenced in a study of control samples from healthy donors and cancer patients. The assay was immunoSEQ multiplex PCR, and TCRdb's table has in-frame clones only and misses some. The repertoire holds fewer than 150,000 clones, with around 93% as singletons. The sequencing input was blood. These receptors all come from a man in his late teens or twenties in good health.

CDR3 loop: CAISERAERYGYTF. Written as DNA, the CDR3 is TGTGCCATCAGTGAGCGGGCCGAGCGCTATGGCTACACCTTC. This chain links TRBV10-3 with TRBJ1-2; D gene uncertain. The CDR3 loop spans 14 amino acids. V lost 2 bases and J lost 4, with 11 bases in between. Germline assignment: CDR1 ENHRY and CDR2 SYGVKD.

This chain connects TRBV5-1 to TRBJ2-7, with 8 bases that match TRBD1. The CDR3 runs to 14 residues. CDR1 and CDR2 from the germline V gene are SGHRS and YFSETQ. Trimming took 1 base from V and 3 from J; bases not matched to a gene: 3. The CDR3: CASSLTGGNYEQYF. For the CDR3, the DNA is TGCGCCAGCAGCTTGACAGGGGGGAACTACGAGCAGTACTTC. Based on the CDR3 plus reference TRBV5-1 and TRBJ2-7, the full variable domain is KAGVTQTPRYLIKTRGQQVTLSCSPISGHRSVSWYQQTPGQGLQFLFEYFSETQRNKGNFPGRFSGRQFSNSRSEMNVSTLELGDSALYLCASSLTGGNYEQYFGPGTRLTVT.

This rearrangement joins TRBV7-9 to TRBJ2-1, with D unclear. The CDR3 consists of 11 residues. Per the germline V gene, CDR1 is SEHNR and CDR2 is FQNEAQ (reference sequence). The ends were cut back, 3 bases at V and 15 bases at J, with 12 bases in the middle. CDR3 loop: CASSLAQRAFF. CDR3 DNA: TGTGCCAGCAGCTTGGCCCAACGGGCGTTCTTC.

The V and J genes are TRBV5-6 and TRBJ2-7; weak D call: TRBD2 (6 bases). Germline V gives CDR1 SGHDT, CDR2 YYEEEE. V gave up 3 bases and J gave up 2 bases, with 15 bases separating them. The CDR3 is 15 amino acids. This CDR3 reads CASSSIWGDTYEQYF. Here the CDR3 DNA reads TGTGCCAGCAGCTCAATATGGGGGGATACCTACGAGCAGTACTTC.

V is TRBV7-9 and J is TRBJ1-4, with TRBD1 as a possible D gene (6 bases). The CDR3 runs to 15 residues. The V gene lost 1 base and the J gene lost 7 bases, with 13 bases spanning the gap. Germline V gives CDR1 SEHNR, CDR2 FQNEAQ (reference sequence). The CDR3: CASSLVTGIGEKLFF. In nucleotides, the CDR3 is TGTGCCAGCAGCTTAGTTACAGGGATTGGTGAAAAACTGTTTTTT.

The sample holds a few counts of this clone. The chain recombines TRBV27 with TRBJ1-2, with D uncertain. The V gene lost 3 bases and the J gene lost 4 bases, with 12 bases spanning the gap. This CDR3 region has 14 residues. The germline gives CDR1 MNHEY, CDR2 SMNVEV (reference sequence). The CDR3 DNA follows: TGTGCCAGCAGTTTGGCCGGATCACCCTATGGCTACACCTTC. This translates into CASSLAGSPYGYTF.

The chain combines TRBV10-1 with TRBJ1-1; D is possibly TRBD1 (5 bases). V gave up 5 bases and J gave up 1 base, with 8 bases separating them. This CDR3 is built from 13 residues. CDR1 and CDR2 from the germline V gene are WNHNN and SYGVQD (reference sequence). The CDR3 region is CASSIGQNTEAFF. In DNA, the CDR3 is TGCGCCAGCAGTATAGGACAGAACACTGAAGCTTTCTTT.

The chain employs TRBV5-8 and TRBJ1-2; 8 nucleotides line up with TRBD1. The CDR3 loop spans 14 amino acids. The V and J ends lost 5 bases and 5 bases, in that order; junction bases with no gene match: 8. In germline, CDR1 is SGHTS, CDR2 YDEGEE. This CDR3 is CASRTTTGDYGYTF. CDR3 nucleotide sequence: TGTGCCAGCAGAACCACGACAGGGGATTATGGCTACACCTTC.